One sample yielded the 3 T cell receptor beta chains listed below, sequenced in a study of cytomegalovirus exposure and HLA in healthy donors. Primers: 60 Vbeta forward and 13 Jbeta reverse. TCRdb's table, derived via immunoSEQ multiplex PCR, lists solely in-frame clones and lacks some. Of 200,000 or so clones in the sample, about 77% were seen once. Sequencing input: PBMCs. Every receptor here comes from a woman aged 25 to 45 in good health and CMV-seropositive.

This clone was counted between two and nine times. CDR3 residues: CASSQDIGGRVNQPQHF. As DNA, the CDR3 is TGCGCCAGCAGCCAAGATATTGGGGGCCGGGTCAATCAGCCCCAGCATTTT. The chain has TRBV4-1 and TRBJ1-5; D is perhaps TRBD1 (6 bases). CDR1 and CDR2 from the germline V gene are MGHRA and YSYEKL. The CDR3 is 17 residues long. V shed 0 bases and J shed 3 bases, with 15 bases lying between them.

The J gene is TRBJ1-1, the V gene TRBV6-6; unclear D gene. V was shortened by 6 bases and J by 6 bases, with 5 bases between the two germline ends. The CDR3 contains 10 residues. The germline V gene has CDR1 MNHNY and CDR2 SVGAGI (reference sequence). The CDR3 sequence: CASRASEAFF. The DNA of the CDR3 is TGTGCCAGCAGGGCCTCTGAAGCTTTCTTT.

The CDR3 here is CASSVSTKETQYF. CDR3 DNA sequence: TGTGCCAGCAGCGTTTCCACTAAAGAGACCCAGTACTTC. The rearrangement links TRBV9 to TRBJ2-5; D is unclear. This CDR3 spans 13 amino acids. Germline CDR1 SGDLS, CDR2 YYNGEE. The germline V and J ends were trimmed by 2 bases and 3 bases, with 8 bases remaining between them.